These T cell receptor beta chains were read from a single sample in a study of shared clonotypes between healthy human individuals. TCRdb's copy holds only in-frame clones and misses some; the assay was immunoSEQ multiplex PCR. The data show over 750,000 clones, with around 96% seen just once and less than 0.3% held by the top ten. What was sequenced was naive CD8+ T cells sorted from blood. The receptors were gathered from a young man in good health. Each CDR3 is given with its conserved first and last residue. D genes are given only for firm matches. Where a row states a size, it is once, few, many or the class of an expanded clone; other rows omit it.

J gene: TRBJ2-2
V gene: TRBV4-3
D gene: .
clone size: .
CDR3 DNA: TGCGCCAGCAGCCAATTCGACACCGGGGAGCTGTTTTTT
CDR3 protein: CASSQFDTGELFF

J gene: TRBJ2-6
V gene: TRBV7-7
D gene: .
clone size: .
CDR3 DNA: TGTGCTAGCAGCTTAGTTCCTGGGGCCAACGTCCTGACTTTC
CDR3 protein: CASSLVPGANVLTF

J gene: TRBJ2-7
V gene: TRBV6-5
D gene: TRBD2
clone size: once
CDR3 DNA: TGTGCCAGCAGGACTAGCGGGAGCGACTACGAGCAGTACTTC
CDR3 protein: CASRTSGSDYEQYF

J gene: TRBJ1-5
V gene: TRBV7-9
D gene: TRBD1
clone size: .
CDR3 DNA: TGTGCCAGCAGCTTAGGCGGGACAGGGGATCAGCCCCAGCATTTT
CDR3 protein: CASSLGGTGDQPQHF

J gene: TRBJ2-5
V gene: TRBV6-6
D gene: .
clone size: .
CDR3 DNA: TGTGCCAGCAGTCCGCACAGGGAAGAGACCCAGTACTTC
CDR3 protein: CASSPHREETQYF

J gene: TRBJ1-5
V gene: TRBV4-1
D gene: .
clone size: .
CDR3 DNA: TGCGCCAGCAGCCAGATTGTGGGGGGGGGTCGGCCCCAGCATTTT
CDR3 protein: CASSQIVGGGRPQHF

J gene: TRBJ1-1
V gene: TRBV13
D gene: .
clone size: .
CDR3 DNA: TGTGCCAGCAGCTTAGGAGTTACTGAAGCTTTCTTT
CDR3 protein: CASSLGVTEAFF

J gene: TRBJ1-1
V gene: TRBV4-1
D gene: .
clone size: .
CDR3 DNA: TGCGCCAGCAGCCAAGCCGACATGAACACTGAAGCTTTCTTT
CDR3 protein: CASSQADMNTEAFF

J gene: TRBJ1-1
V gene: TRBV7-6
D gene: TRBD1
clone size: .
CDR3 DNA: TGTGCCAGCAGCTTAGCCGGGACAGGTCGTGAAGCTTTCTTT
CDR3 protein: CASSLAGTGREAFF

J gene: TRBJ1-4
V gene: TRBV5-1
D gene: .
clone size: once
CDR3 DNA: TGCGCCAGCAGCCCAACGGGGAGCCTTAATGAAAAACTGTTTTTT
CDR3 protein: CASSPTGSLNEKLFF

J gene: TRBJ2-3
V gene: TRBV5-5
D gene: TRBD2
clone size: .
CDR3 DNA: TGTGCCAGCAGCGCACTAACTAGCGAGACGCAGTATTTT
CDR3 protein: CASSALTSETQYF

J gene: TRBJ2-3
V gene: TRBV11-2
D gene: .
clone size: .
CDR3 DNA: TGTGCCAGCAGTCAGAAGTGGGCCGATACGCAGTATTTT
CDR3 protein: CASSQKWADTQYF

J gene: TRBJ2-2
V gene: TRBV6-6
D gene: .
clone size: .
CDR3 DNA: TGTGCCAGCAGTCCCACCGGGGAGCTGTTTTTT
CDR3 protein: CASSPTGELFF

J gene: TRBJ2-2
V gene: TRBV6-5
D gene: .
clone size: .
CDR3 DNA: TGTGCCAGCAGTTACCCCGGCGGAGGGGACCGGGAGCTGTTTTTT
CDR3 protein: CASSYPGGGDRELFF

J gene: TRBJ1-2
V gene: TRBV7-9
D gene: .
clone size: .
CDR3 DNA: TGTGCCAGCAGCCCACCAGGAGGGGCCTATGGCTACACCTTC
CDR3 protein: CASSPPGGAYGYTF

J gene: TRBJ2-5
V gene: TRBV11-2
D gene: .
clone size: .
CDR3 DNA: TGTGCCAGCCGACCTCCCGAGCCTTCGGTTGAGACCCAGTACTTC
CDR3 protein: CASRPPEPSVETQYF

J gene: TRBJ2-7
V gene: TRBV27
D gene: .
clone size: .
CDR3 DNA: TGTGCCAGCAGTCGGACACCGGGTCCCTCCTACGAGCAGTACTTC
CDR3 protein: CASSRTPGPSYEQYF

J gene: TRBJ2-7
V gene: TRBV7-9
D gene: TRBD1
clone size: .
CDR3 DNA: TGTGCCAGCAGCTTAGCGCCGGGACAGTCCCACTCCTACGAGCAGTACTTC
CDR3 protein: CASSLAPGQSHSYEQYF

J gene: TRBJ2-7
V gene: TRBV13
D gene: .
clone size: many
CDR3 DNA: TGTGCCAGCAGCTTAGAGGGGGCGGGAGGAGAAGAGCAGTACTTC
CDR3 protein: CASSLEGAGGEEQYF

J gene: TRBJ2-1
V gene: TRBV11-3
D gene: TRBD2
clone size: .
CDR3 DNA: TGTGCCAGCAGCCCTAGCGGGGGCCGTAACAATGAGCAGTTCTTC
CDR3 protein: CASSPSGGRNNEQFF

J gene: TRBJ2-1
V gene: TRBV12-5
D gene: .
clone size: .
CDR3 DNA: TGTGCTAGTGGGTTCGAGGATTGGGAGCAGTTCTTC
CDR3 protein: CASGFEDWEQFF

J gene: TRBJ2-7
V gene: TRBV5-1
D gene: .
clone size: .
CDR3 DNA: TGCGCCAGCAGCTTGGCCGGAGCCTTTAACCCATACGAGCAGTACTTC
CDR3 protein: CASSLAGAFNPYEQYF

J gene: TRBJ2-1
V gene: TRBV9
D gene: .
clone size: .
CDR3 DNA: TGTGCCAGCAGCCCCCCCCCAGGGGATATTATTAATGAGCAGTTCTTC
CDR3 protein: CASSPPPGDIINEQFF

J gene: TRBJ2-5
V gene: TRBV29-1
D gene: .
clone size: .
CDR3 DNA: TGCAGCGCCTTGGGATACCAAGAGACCCAGTACTTC
CDR3 protein: CSALGYQETQYF

J gene: TRBJ2-1
V gene: TRBV5-1
D gene: TRBD2
clone size: .
CDR3 DNA: TGCGCCAGCAGCCATATTATGGCGGGAGCGGAGAATGAGCAGTTCTTC
CDR3 protein: CASSHIMAGAENEQFF

J gene: TRBJ2-5
V gene: TRBV10-1
D gene: TRBD1
clone size: once
CDR3 DNA: TGCGCCAGCAGCCCCGGACAGGGTCGACGCCAAGAGACCCAGTACTTC
CDR3 protein: CASSPGQGRRQETQYF

J gene: TRBJ1-3
V gene: TRBV5-5
D gene: TRBD1
clone size: .
CDR3 DNA: TGTGCCAGCAGCTATGCCCCCTCGCCGGGACAGAGGATCTCTGGAAACACCATATATTTT
CDR3 protein: CASSYAPSPGQRISGNTIYF

J gene: TRBJ2-1
V gene: TRBV6-5
D gene: .
clone size: .
CDR3 DNA: TGTGCCAGCAGTTACTCTAACGTCCATGAGCAGTTCTTC
CDR3 protein: CASSYSNVHEQFF

J gene: TRBJ2-7
V gene: TRBV27
D gene: .
clone size: .
CDR3 DNA: TGTGCCAGCAGTTTCATGGACAGCTCCTACGAGCAGTACTTC
CDR3 protein: CASSFMDSSYEQYF

J gene: TRBJ1-1
V gene: TRBV7-9
D gene: .
clone size: .
CDR3 DNA: TGTGCCAGCAGCCCTACTGGGACTGAAGCTTTCTTT
CDR3 protein: CASSPTGTEAFF

J gene: TRBJ1-2
V gene: TRBV5-4
D gene: .
clone size: .
CDR3 DNA: TGTGCCAGCAGCCGGGCGTCTAACTATGGCTACACCTTC
CDR3 protein: CASSRASNYGYTF

J gene: TRBJ2-3
V gene: TRBV29-1
D gene: TRBD1
clone size: .
CDR3 DNA: TGCAGCGTTTCCGGCAGGGGGTTCGGGGATACGCAGTATTTT
CDR3 protein: CSVSGRGFGDTQYF

J gene: TRBJ1-5
V gene: TRBV9
D gene: .
clone size: .
CDR3 DNA: TGTGCCAGCAGCCGCAGTGGCAATCAGCCCCAGCATTTT
CDR3 protein: CASSRSGNQPQHF

J gene: TRBJ2-7
V gene: TRBV20-1
D gene: .
clone size: .
CDR3 DNA: TGCAGTGCGCTAACTAGGGTGCAGTACTTC
CDR3 protein: CSALTRVQYF

J gene: TRBJ2-7
V gene: TRBV7-9
D gene: TRBD2
clone size: .
CDR3 DNA: TGTGCCAGCAGCTCCGTTCGGGGGGACGCGAACTTCTACGAGCAGTACTTC
CDR3 protein: CASSSVRGDANFYEQYF

J gene: TRBJ2-5
V gene: TRBV5-1
D gene: .
clone size: .
CDR3 DNA: TGCGCCAGCAGCTTGGACGCGAAGACCCAGTACTTC
CDR3 protein: CASSLDAKTQYF